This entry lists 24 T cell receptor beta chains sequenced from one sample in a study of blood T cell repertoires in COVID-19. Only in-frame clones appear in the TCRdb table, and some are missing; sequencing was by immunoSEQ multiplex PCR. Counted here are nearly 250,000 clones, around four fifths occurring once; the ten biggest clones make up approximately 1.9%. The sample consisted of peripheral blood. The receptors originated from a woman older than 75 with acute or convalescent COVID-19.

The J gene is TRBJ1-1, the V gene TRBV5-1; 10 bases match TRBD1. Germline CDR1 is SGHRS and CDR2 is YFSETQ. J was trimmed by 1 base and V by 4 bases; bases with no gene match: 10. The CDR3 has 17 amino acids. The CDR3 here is CASSGGGTGAGNTEAFF. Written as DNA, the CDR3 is TGCGCCAGCAGCGGAGGAGGGACAGGGGCCGGGAACACTGAAGCTTTCTTT. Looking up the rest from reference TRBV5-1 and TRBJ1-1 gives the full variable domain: KAGVTQTPRYLIKTRGQQVTLSCSPISGHRSVSWYQQTPGQGLQFLFEYFSETQRNKGNFPGRFSGRQFSNSRSEMNVSTLELGDSALYLCASSGGGTGAGNTEAFFGQGTRLTVV.

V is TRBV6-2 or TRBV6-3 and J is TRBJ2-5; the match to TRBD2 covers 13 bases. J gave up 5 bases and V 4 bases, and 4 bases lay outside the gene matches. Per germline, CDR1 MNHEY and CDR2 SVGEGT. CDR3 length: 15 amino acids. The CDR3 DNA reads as TGTGCCAGCAGTTGGGGACTAGCGGGACGGGAGACCCAGTACTTC. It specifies CASSWGLAGRETQYF.

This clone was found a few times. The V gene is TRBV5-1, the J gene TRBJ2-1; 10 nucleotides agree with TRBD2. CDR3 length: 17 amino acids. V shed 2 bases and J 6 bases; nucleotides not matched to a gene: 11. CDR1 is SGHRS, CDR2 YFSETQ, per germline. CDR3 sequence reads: CASSFIPAGGLVNEQFF. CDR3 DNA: TGCGCCAGCAGCTTTATCCCAGCGGGGGGGCTAGTCAATGAGCAGTTCTTC. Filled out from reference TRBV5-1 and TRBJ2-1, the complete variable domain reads KAGVTQTPRYLIKTRGQQVTLSCSPISGHRSVSWYQQTPGQGLQFLFEYFSETQRNKGNFPGRFSGRQFSNSRSEMNVSTLELGDSALYLCASSFIPAGGLVNEQFFGPGTRLTVL.

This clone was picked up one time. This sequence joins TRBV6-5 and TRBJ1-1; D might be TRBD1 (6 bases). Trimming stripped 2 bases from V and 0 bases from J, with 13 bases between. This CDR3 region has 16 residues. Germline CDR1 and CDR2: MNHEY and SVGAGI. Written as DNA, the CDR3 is TGTGCCAGCAGTTACCGGGACACGCCGATGAACACTGAAGCTTTCTTT. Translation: CASSYRDTPMNTEAFF.

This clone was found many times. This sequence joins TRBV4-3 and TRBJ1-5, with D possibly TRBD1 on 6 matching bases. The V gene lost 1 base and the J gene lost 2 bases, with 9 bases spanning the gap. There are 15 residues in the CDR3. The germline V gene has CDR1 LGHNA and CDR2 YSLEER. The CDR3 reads CASSQVYRGNQPQHF. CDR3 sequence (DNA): TGCGCCAGCAGCCAAGTGTACAGGGGCAATCAGCCCCAGCATTTT.

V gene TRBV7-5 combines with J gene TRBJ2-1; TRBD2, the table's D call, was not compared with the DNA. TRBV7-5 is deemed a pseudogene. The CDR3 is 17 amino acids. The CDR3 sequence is CARSSNPRTSGYNEQFF. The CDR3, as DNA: TGTGCCAGAAGCTCAAACCCCCGGACTAGCGGATACAATGAGCAGTTCTTC.

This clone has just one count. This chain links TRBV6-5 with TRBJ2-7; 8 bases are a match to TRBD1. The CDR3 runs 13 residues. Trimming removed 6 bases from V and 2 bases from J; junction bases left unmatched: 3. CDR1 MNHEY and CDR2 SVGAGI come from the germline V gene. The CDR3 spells CASRRDRPYEQYF. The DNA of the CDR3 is TGTGCCAGCAGGAGGGACAGGCCCTACGAGCAGTACTTC.

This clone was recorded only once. The CDR3 here is CASSPGGPNTGELFF. CDR3 DNA: TGTGCCAGCTCCCCTGGCGGGCCGAACACCGGGGAGCTGTTTTTT. The rearrangement links TRBV28 to TRBJ2-2; tentative D call: TRBD2 (5 bases). The length of the CDR3 is 15 residues. Germline V gives CDR1 MDHEN, CDR2 SYDVKM. Trimming shortened V by 8 bases and J by 0 bases, and 13 bases separated the two germline ends.

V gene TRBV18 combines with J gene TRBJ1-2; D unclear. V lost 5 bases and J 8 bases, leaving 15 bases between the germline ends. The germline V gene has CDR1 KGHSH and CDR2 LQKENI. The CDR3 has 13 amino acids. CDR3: CASSGEGLNGYTF. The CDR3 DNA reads TGTGCCAGCTCAGGCGAGGGTTTAAACGGCTACACCTTC.

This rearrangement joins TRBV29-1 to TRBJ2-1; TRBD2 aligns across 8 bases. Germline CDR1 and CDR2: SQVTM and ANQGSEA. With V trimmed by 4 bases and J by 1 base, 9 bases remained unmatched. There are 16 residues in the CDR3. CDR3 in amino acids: CSVASGLPFSYNEQFF. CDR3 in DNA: TGCAGCGTTGCTAGCGGGCTTCCTTTTTCCTACAATGAGCAGTTCTTC.

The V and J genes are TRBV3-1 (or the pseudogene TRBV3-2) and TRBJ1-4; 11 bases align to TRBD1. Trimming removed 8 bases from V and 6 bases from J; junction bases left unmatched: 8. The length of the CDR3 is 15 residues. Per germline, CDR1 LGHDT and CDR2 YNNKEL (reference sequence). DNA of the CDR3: TGTGCCAGCCCGCTACCGGACAGGGGGCATGAAAAACTGTTTTTT. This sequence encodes CASPLPDRGHEKLFF.

The CDR3 nucleotides are TGTGCCAGCAGCTTGGAAGGGGCGACCTACAATGAGCAGTTCTTC. Translation: CASSLEGATYNEQFF. This sequence joins TRBV7-2 and TRBJ2-1; D is possibly TRBD1 (5 bases). Germline CDR1 is SGHTA and CDR2 is FQGNSA. V dropped 3 bases and J dropped 2 bases, with 11 bases sitting between them. The CDR3 totals 15 residues.

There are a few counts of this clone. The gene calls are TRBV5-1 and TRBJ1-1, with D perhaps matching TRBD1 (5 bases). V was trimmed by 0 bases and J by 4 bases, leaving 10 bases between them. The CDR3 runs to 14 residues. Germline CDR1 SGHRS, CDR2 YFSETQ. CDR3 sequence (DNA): TGCGCCAGCAGCTTGGGGGGCAGGGTCACTGAAGCTTTCTTT. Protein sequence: CASSLGGRVTEAFF.

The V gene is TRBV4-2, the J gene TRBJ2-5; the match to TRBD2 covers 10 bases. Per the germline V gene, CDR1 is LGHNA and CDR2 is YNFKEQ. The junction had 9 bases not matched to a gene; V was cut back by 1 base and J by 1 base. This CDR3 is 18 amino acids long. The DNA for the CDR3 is TGTGCCAGCAGCCAAGCGCTAGCGGGGGCAAGAACCCAAGAGACCCAGTACTTC. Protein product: CASSQALAGARTQETQYF.

The CDR3 region is CASSLDRVGEQYF. CDR3 nucleotide sequence: TGTGCCAGCAGCTTGGACAGGGTGGGGGAGCAGTACTTC. The gene calls are TRBV5-6 and TRBJ2-7, with D possibly being TRBD1 (6 bases). This CDR3 is built from 13 residues. The V gene's germline CDR1 is SGHDT and CDR2 YYEEEE. Trimming shortened V by 0 bases and J by 7 bases, and 11 bases separated the two germline ends. Looking up the rest from reference TRBV5-6 and TRBJ2-7 gives the full variable domain: DAGVTQSPTHLIKTRGQQVTLRCSPKSGHDTVSWYQQALGQGPQFIFQYYEEEERQRGNFPDRFSGHQFPNYSSELNVNALLLGDSALYLCASSLDRVGEQYFGPGTRLTVT.

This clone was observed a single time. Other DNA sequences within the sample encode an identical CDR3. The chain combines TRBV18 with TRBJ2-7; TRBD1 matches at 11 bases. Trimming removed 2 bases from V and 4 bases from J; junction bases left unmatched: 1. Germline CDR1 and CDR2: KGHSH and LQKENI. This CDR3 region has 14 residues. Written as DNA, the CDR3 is TGTGCCAGCTCACCAGGACAGGGGGCTTACGAGCAGTACTTC. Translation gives CASSPGQGAYEQYF.

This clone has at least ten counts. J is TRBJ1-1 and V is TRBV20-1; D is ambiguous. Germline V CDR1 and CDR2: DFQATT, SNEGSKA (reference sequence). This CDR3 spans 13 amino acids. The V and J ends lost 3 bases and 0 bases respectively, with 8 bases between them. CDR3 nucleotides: TGCAGTGCTAGTCGGAGGATGAACACTGAAGCTTTCTTT. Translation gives CSASRRMNTEAFF.

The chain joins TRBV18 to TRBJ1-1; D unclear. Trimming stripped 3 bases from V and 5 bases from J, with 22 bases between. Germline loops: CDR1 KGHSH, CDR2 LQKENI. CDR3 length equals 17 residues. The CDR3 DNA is TGTGCCAGCTCACCCCAATCGAAGGGAGTAGGGCTTACTGAAGCTTTCTTT. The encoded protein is CASSPQSKGVGLTEAFF.

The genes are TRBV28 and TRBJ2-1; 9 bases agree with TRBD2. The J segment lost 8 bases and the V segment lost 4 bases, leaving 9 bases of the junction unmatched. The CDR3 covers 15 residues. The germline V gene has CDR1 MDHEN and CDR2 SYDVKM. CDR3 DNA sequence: TGTGCCAGCAGTTCGAACAAGAGACTAGCGGATGAGCAGTTCTTC. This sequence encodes CASSSNKRLADEQFF.

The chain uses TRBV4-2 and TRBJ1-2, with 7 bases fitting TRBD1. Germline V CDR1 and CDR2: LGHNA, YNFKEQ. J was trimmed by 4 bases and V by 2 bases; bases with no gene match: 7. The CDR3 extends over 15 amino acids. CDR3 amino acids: CASSQSRQGAYGYTF. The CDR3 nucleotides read TGTGCCAGCAGCCAAAGTCGACAGGGCGCCTATGGCTACACCTTC.

The CDR3: CASKISPNTEAFF. The CDR3 DNA reads as TGTGCCAGCAAGATTAGTCCTAACACTGAAGCTTTCTTT. The chain uses TRBV7-9 and TRBJ1-1; D ambiguous. Germline CDR1 SEHNR, CDR2 FQNEAQ (reference sequence). The CDR3 is 13 amino acids. Between the trimmed V and J ends, which lost 7 bases and 2 bases, there was a span of 11 bases.

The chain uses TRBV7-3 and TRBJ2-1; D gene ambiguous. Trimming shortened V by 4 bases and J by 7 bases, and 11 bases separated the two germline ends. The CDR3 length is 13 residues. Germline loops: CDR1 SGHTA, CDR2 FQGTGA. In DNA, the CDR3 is TGTGCCAGCAGCTCCTTCGACGGGAATGAGCAGTTCTTC. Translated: CASSSFDGNEQFF.

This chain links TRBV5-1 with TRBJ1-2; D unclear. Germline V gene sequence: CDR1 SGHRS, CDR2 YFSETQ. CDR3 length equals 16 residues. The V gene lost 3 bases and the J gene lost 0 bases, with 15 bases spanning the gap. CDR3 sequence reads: CASSSDTRPTNYGYTF. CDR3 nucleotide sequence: TGCGCCAGCAGCTCCGACACCCGCCCTACTAACTATGGCTACACCTTC.

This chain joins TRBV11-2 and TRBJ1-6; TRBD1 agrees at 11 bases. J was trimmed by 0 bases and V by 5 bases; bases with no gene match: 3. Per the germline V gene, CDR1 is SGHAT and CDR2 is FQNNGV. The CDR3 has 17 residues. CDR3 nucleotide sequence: TGTGCCAGCAGCCGGGACAGGGGGAGCTCCTATAATTCACCCCTCCACTTT. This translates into CASSRDRGSSYNSPLHF.